Listed below are T cell receptor beta chains from one sample, sequenced in a study of blood T cell repertoires in COVID-19. The data were produced by immunoSEQ multiplex PCR, yet TCRdb's version contains in-frame clones alone and is incomplete. Counted here are about 220,000 clones, about four fifths occurring once; the ten biggest clones make up 3% to 4.5%. The sequenced sample consisted of peripheral blood. Receptors were obtained from a woman over 75 with acute or convalescent COVID-19. Both conserved end residues are part of each CDR3. Each record gives: D gene, J gene, V gene, clone size, CDR3 protein, CDR3 DNA. The D gene is left open where the match is weak. Clone size is given for some rows only: seen once, a few or many times, or a class if the clone is expanded.

D: NA
J: TRBJ1-6
V: TRBV3-1/TRBV3-2
size: NA
CDR3: CASSQEVGTGYNSPLHF
DNA: TGTGCCAGCAGCCAAGAGGTGGGAACAGGGTACAATTCACCCCTCCACTTT

D: NA
J: TRBJ1-1
V: TRBV2
size: NA
CDR3: CASSEAWTEAFF
DNA: TGTGCCAGCTCAGAGGCTTGGACTGAAGCTTTCTTT

D: NA
J: TRBJ2-1
V: TRBV7-3
size: NA
CDR3: CASSSGQTVIASYNEQFF
DNA: TGTGCCAGCAGCTCCGGACAGACTGTTATTGCCTCCTACAATGAGCAGTTCTTC

D: TRBD1
J: TRBJ1-1
V: TRBV3-1/TRBV3-2
size: once
CDR3: CASSGTAEAFF
DNA: TGTGCCAGCAGCGGGACAGCCGAAGCTTTCTTT

D: NA
J: TRBJ1-3
V: TRBV3-1/TRBV3-2
size: NA
CDR3: CASSPGNTIYF
DNA: TGTGCCAGCAGCCCGGGGAACACCATATATTTT

D: TRBD1
J: TRBJ1-1
V: TRBV5-1
size: NA
CDR3: CASSWGQQLNTEAFF
DNA: TGCGCCAGCAGCTGGGGACAGCAACTGAACACTGAAGCTTTCTTT

D: TRBD1
J: TRBJ2-7
V: TRBV4-1
size: NA
CDR3: CASSQEPFATGYEQYF
DNA: TGCGCCAGCAGCCAAGAACCTTTTGCGACAGGGTACGAGCAGTACTTC

D: NA
J: TRBJ2-3
V: TRBV10-3
size: NA
CDR3: CAISELAASTDTQYF
DNA: TGTGCCATCAGTGAACTAGCTGCCTCCACAGATACGCAGTATTTT

D: TRBD1
J: TRBJ1-5
V: TRBV5-4
size: once
CDR3: CASSLKAGGNQPQHF
DNA: TGTGCCAGCAGCTTGAAGGCAGGGGGGAATCAGCCCCAGCATTTT

D: NA
J: TRBJ2-1
V: TRBV29-1
size: NA
CDR3: CSSGGGNRNNEQFF
DNA: TGCAGCTCGGGGGGCGGGAACCGTAACAATGAGCAGTTCTTC

D: TRBD1
J: TRBJ1-6
V: TRBV19
size: NA
CDR3: CASSIKDRRSSYNSPLHF
DNA: TGTGCCAGTAGTATCAAGGACAGGCGGAGCTCCTATAATTCACCCCTCCACTTT

D: TRBD1
J: TRBJ1-2
V: TRBV6-5
size: NA
CDR3: CASTKGDRGYGYTF
DNA: TGTGCCAGCACCAAAGGGGACAGGGGATATGGCTACACCTTC

D: TRBD1
J: TRBJ1-1
V: TRBV2
size: NA
CDR3: CASSADRGYTEAFF
DNA: TGTGCCAGCAGTGCGGACAGGGGATACACTGAAGCTTTCTTT

D: NA
J: TRBJ1-2
V: TRBV7-2
size: NA
CDR3: CASSLGSSGGYTF
DNA: TGTGCCAGCAGCTTAGGGTCATCAGGTGGCTACACCTTC

D: TRBD1
J: TRBJ1-5
V: TRBV2
size: NA
CDR3: CASSGDRGNQPQHF
DNA: TGTGCCAGCAGCGGGGACAGGGGCAATCAGCCCCAGCATTTT

D: NA
J: TRBJ1-2
V: TRBV5-1
size: NA
CDR3: CASSPDTNYGYTF
DNA: TGCGCCAGCAGCCCGGACACGAACTATGGCTACACCTTC

D: NA
J: TRBJ1-1
V: TRBV15
size: NA
CDR3: CATSRDSTAEAFF
DNA: TGTGCCACCAGCAGAGATTCTACTGCTGAAGCTTTCTTT